This entry lists 28 T cell receptor beta chains sequenced from one sample in a study of immune evolution from preneoplasia to lung adenocarcinoma. The protocol was immunoSEQ multiplex PCR, while the TCRdb copy is restricted to in-frame clones and leaves out a portion. The repertoire holds about 6,400 clones, with 65% to 85% as singletons. The sample consisted of FFPE minimally invasive lung adenocarcinoma tissue. The source of these receptors is a person aged 50-69 years with lung adenocarcinoma.

This clone appeared a single time. This chain connects TRBV28 to TRBJ2-7; no clear D gene. This CDR3 comprises 13 residues. The germline CDR1 and CDR2 sequences are MDHEN and SYDVKM. V lost 8 bases and J lost 0, with 11 bases in between. CDR3: CASLRSNSYEQYF. DNA for the CDR3: TGTGCCAGCCTTAGGTCCAACTCCTACGAGCAGTACTTC. Variable domain in full (rest from reference TRBV28 and TRBJ2-7): DVKVTQSSRYLVKRTGEKVFLECVQDMDHENMFWYRQDPGLGLRLIYFSYDVKMKEKGDIPEGYSVSREKKERFSLILESASTNQTSMYLCASLRSNSYEQYFGPGTRLTVT.

V usage is TRBV5-1 and J usage is TRBJ2-5; TRBD2 matches 8 bases. The CDR3 spans 16 residues. CDR1 and CDR2 (germline): SGHRS, YFSETQ. V was pared by 4 bases and J by 0 bases, with 8 bases of the junction left unmatched. This CDR3 is CASSPYSGADQETQYF. Written as DNA, the CDR3 is TGCGCCAGCAGCCCCTATAGCGGGGCCGACCAAGAGACCCAGTACTTC.

The chain links TRBV7-8 to TRBJ1-1; D possibly corresponds to TRBD1 (5 bases). Germline CDR1 reads SGHVS; CDR2 reads FQNEAQ. Trimming took off 2 bases at V and 0 bases at J, with 7 bases between the two ends. The length of the CDR3 is 14 residues. The CDR3, as DNA: TGTGCCAGCAGCTTAAACAGGCTGAACACTGAAGCTTTCTTT. Translating gives CASSLNRLNTEAFF.

The chain links TRBV4-3 to TRBJ1-3; D unresolved. The CDR3 contains 15 residues. Per germline, CDR1 LGHNA and CDR2 YSLEER. The V and J ends lost 1 base and 0 bases respectively, with 7 bases between them. CDR3 sequence: CASSQGRDSGNTIYF. The CDR3 DNA reads as TGCGCCAGCAGCCAAGGACGAGACTCTGGAAACACCATATATTTT.

V is TRBV9 and J is TRBJ2-4; D remains unclear. This CDR3 region has 17 residues. Per germline, CDR1 SGDLS and CDR2 YYNGEE. V lost 4 bases to trimming and J lost 6 bases, with 23 bases between them. The CDR3 DNA follows: TGTGCCAGCAGCCCCCACCGGGTCAACCTAAGTGGAAACATTCAGTACTTC. Protein sequence: CASSPHRVNLSGNIQYF.

This sequence joins TRBV6-5 and TRBJ1-6, with D tentatively TRBD1 (6 bases). V was cut by 6 bases and J by 7 bases, with 13 bases left in between. This CDR3 region has 14 residues. CDR1 is MNHEY, CDR2 SVGAGI, per germline. In DNA form, the CDR3 reads TGTGCCAGCAGGAACAGGGTAAAGAATTCACCCCTCCACTTT. This encodes CASRNRVKNSPLHF.

The chain uses TRBV2 and TRBJ2-4; D call uncertain. Between the trimmed V and J ends, which lost 9 bases and 3 bases, there was a span of 12 bases. The germline V gene encodes CDR1 SNHLY and CDR2 FYNNEI. This CDR3 has 13 residues. CDR3 sequence reads: CASVTAHKNIQYF. The CDR3, as DNA: TGTGCCAGTGTGACTGCTCACAAAAACATTCAGTACTTC. Using reference TRBV2 and TRBJ2-4 for the parts outside the CDR3, the full variable domain is EPEVTQTPSHQVTQMGQEVILRCVPISNHLYFYWYRQILGQKVEFLVSFYNNEISEKSEIFDDQFSVERPDGSNFTLKIRSTKLEDSAMYFCASVTAHKNIQYFGAGTRLSVL.

This CDR3 reads CASSQGQMNTEAFF. DNA of the CDR3: TGTGCCAGCAGCCAAGGACAGATGAACACTGAAGCTTTCTTT. The chain is built from TRBV4-2 and TRBJ1-1; TRBD1 might be the D (5 bases). Germline loops: CDR1 LGHNA, CDR2 YNFKEQ. This CDR3 is built from 14 residues. The germline V and J ends were trimmed by 1 base and 0 bases, with 6 bases remaining between them.

The chain carries TRBV12-2 and TRBJ2-3; TRBD2 is the table's D call and was not checked against the DNA. TRBV12-2 is a recognized pseudogene. This CDR3 has 16 amino acids. CDR3 nucleotide sequence: TGTGCAAGACTCGCTTCCGGGACTAGCGGGATTTATACGCAGTATTTT. It is translated as CARLASGTSGIYTQYF.

This clone was seen a few times. The V gene is TRBV6-6, the J gene TRBJ2-1, with TRBD1 matching 7 bases. Germline values: CDR1 MNHNY, CDR2 SVGAGI (reference sequence). This CDR3 is built from 14 residues. The ends lost 3 bases at V and 2 bases at J; junction bases unmatched: 1. The CDR3 nucleotides are TGTGCCAGCAGTTATCAGGGGGCCTACAATGAGCAGTTCTTC. It yields the protein CASSYQGAYNEQFF.

J is TRBJ1-1 and V is TRBV6-1; D gene uncertain. In germline, CDR1 is MNHNS, CDR2 SASEGT. This CDR3 has 12 residues. V gave up 6 bases and J gave up 6 bases, with 11 bases separating them. CDR3 nucleotides: TGTGCCAGCAGCCTGGTTACCCCTGAAGCTTTCTTT. This gives the protein CASSLVTPEAFF.

This clone showed up just once. The chain recombines TRBV28 with TRBJ2-1; the D is unclear. Trimming removed 5 bases at V and 6 bases at J, with 11 bases between. The CDR3 is made up of 13 amino acids. From germline, CDR1 is MDHEN and CDR2 SYDVKM. Here the CDR3 reads CASSAPSTNEQFF. CDR3 DNA: TGTGCCAGCAGTGCTCCTTCTACCAATGAGCAGTTCTTC.

The chain links TRBV5-1 to TRBJ2-2, with D perhaps TRBD1 (6 bases). Trimming took 4 bases from V and 0 from J, leaving 10 bases between them. Germline V lookup: CDR1 SGHRS, CDR2 YFSETQ. The CDR3 has 15 residues. Written as DNA, the CDR3 is TGCGCCAGCAGCACCGGGACAACGAACACCGGGGAGCTGTTTTTT. Its protein is CASSTGTTNTGELFF.

The chain couples TRBV18 to TRBJ2-3, with no clear D. With 6 bases removed from V and 2 bases from J, the gap between germline ends came to 12 bases. Germline assignment: CDR1 KGHSH and CDR2 LQKENI. The CDR3 length is 14 residues. The CDR3 is CASSPGRSTDTQYF. The CDR3 nucleotides read TGTGCCAGCTCTCCCGGCCGTTCCACAGATACGCAGTATTTT.

This chain uses TRBV30 with TRBJ1-5; the match to TRBD1 covers 10 bases. Germline V gene sequence: CDR1 GTSNPN, CDR2 SVGIG (reference sequence). Trimming took 4 bases from V and 4 from J; bases not matched to a gene: 13. CDR3 length equals 17 residues. The DNA of the CDR3 is TGTGCCTGGAAGGCCAACGTCCCGGGACAGGGGAATCAGCCCCAGCATTTT. Translated, it gives CAWKANVPGQGNQPQHF.

The rearrangement links TRBV6-5 to TRBJ2-1; TRBD2 agrees at 8 bases. Germline V CDR1 and CDR2: MNHEY, SVGAGI. V gave up 6 bases and J gave up 4 bases; unmatched junction bases: 8. The CDR3 length is 15 residues. The CDR3 loop is CASRLETSVYNEQFF. The CDR3 DNA follows: TGTGCCAGCAGATTGGAGACTAGCGTGTACAATGAGCAGTTCTTC.

The rearrangement uses TRBV19 and TRBJ2-5, with 10 bases fitting TRBD2. The DNA end is a closer match to TRBJ2-7, so the J assignment may be wrong. The V gene's germline CDR1 is LNHDA and CDR2 SQIVND (reference sequence). The CDR3 totals 13 residues. The CDR3 region is CASSIGLADEQYF. CDR3 nucleotides: TGTGCCAGTAGTATTGGACTAGCGGACGAGCAGTACTTC.

This sequence joins TRBV2 and TRBJ1-2; 8 positions match TRBD1. V shed 6 bases, J shed 7 bases, and the junction held 16 bases outside the gene matches. CDR1 is SNHLY, CDR2 FYNNEI, per germline. CDR3 length: 16 residues. CDR3 protein: CASSGQGPSLVPGYTF. CDR3 bases: TGTGCCAGCAGCGGACAGGGCCCTTCACTAGTTCCTGGCTACACCTTC.

V gene TRBV30 combines with J gene TRBJ2-3, with TRBD2 as a possible D gene (6 bases). The CDR3 sequence is 16 residues long. CDR1 GTSNPN and CDR2 SVGIG come from the germline V gene (reference sequence). The ends were cut back, 5 bases at V and 2 bases at J, with 20 bases in the middle. For the CDR3, the DNA is TGTGCCTGGGAACCACTAAGCGGGTCCCTCACAGATACGCAGTATTTT. It is translated as CAWEPLSGSLTDTQYF. The whole variable domain, remainder taken from reference TRBV30 and TRBJ2-3, is SQTIHQWPATLVQPVGSPLSLECTVEGTSNPNLYWYRQAAGRGLQLLFYSVGIGQISSEVPQNLSASRPQDRQFILSSKKLLLSDSGFYLCAWEPLSGSLTDTQYFGPGTRLTVL.

This clone was picked up one time. The chain couples TRBV28 to TRBJ2-4, with D maybe TRBD1 (6 bases). This CDR3 is built from 13 residues. V was trimmed by 7 bases and J by 5 bases, leaving 12 bases between them. CDR1 is MDHEN and CDR2 is SYDVKM in the germline V gene. The CDR3 is CASKHREENIQYF. Written as DNA, the CDR3 is TGTGCCAGCAAGCACAGGGAAGAAAACATTCAGTACTTC.

The chain is built from TRBV15 and TRBJ1-2; D may be TRBD1 (6 bases). CDR1 LNHNV and CDR2 YYDKDF come from the germline V gene (reference sequence). Trimming cost V 3 bases and J 8 bases, with 13 bases left between them. The length of the CDR3 is 13 residues. CDR3 nucleotide sequence: TGTGCCACCAGCAGGACTGGGGGGGCGGGCTACACCTTC. As protein: CATSRTGGAGYTF.

V usage is TRBV14 and J usage is TRBJ2-3; unclear D gene. The V gene's germline CDR1 is SGHDN and CDR2 FVKESK. The V and J ends lost 3 bases and 3 bases respectively, with 7 bases between them. CDR3 length: 13 amino acids. The CDR3: CASSQIDTDTQYF. The DNA of the CDR3 is TGTGCCAGCAGCCAGATAGATACAGATACGCAGTATTTT.

Only one count was recorded for this clone. The chain employs TRBV7-9 and TRBJ2-1, with TRBD1 matching over 7 bases. V was pared by 4 bases and J by 0 bases, with 12 bases of the junction left unmatched. Germline V CDR1 and CDR2: SEHNR, FQNEAQ (reference sequence). The CDR3 covers 18 residues. The CDR3 DNA is TGTGCCAGCAGCTGGCCCCGGGACAGCAGATTCTCCTACAATGAGCAGTTCTTC. As protein: CASSWPRDSRFSYNEQFF.

The chain combines TRBV2 with TRBJ2-7, with TRBD1 identical over 8 bases. V lost 6 bases to trimming and J lost 5 bases; unmatched junction nucleotides: 9. The length of the CDR3 is 14 residues. Germline CDR1 reads SNHLY; CDR2 reads FYNNEI. The CDR3 DNA follows: TGTGCCAGCAGACTTGGACAGGGTTCCCACGAGCAGTACTTC. It encodes CASRLGQGSHEQYF.

The V gene is TRBV11-2, the J gene TRBJ2-7; 12 bases agree with TRBD2. V lost 2 bases to trimming and J lost 9 bases; unmatched junction nucleotides: 11. The CDR3 loop spans 16 amino acids. In germline, CDR1 is SGHAT, CDR2 FQNNGV. The CDR3 sequence is CASSLTRASGGAAQYF. Here the CDR3 DNA reads TGTGCCAGCAGCTTAACCCGGGCTAGCGGGGGGGCCGCGCAGTACTTC.

CDR3 sequence: CASSQLSGELFF. Written as DNA, the CDR3 is TGTGCCAGCAGCCAACTATCCGGGGAGCTGTTTTTT. The V and J genes are TRBV28 and TRBJ2-2, with D uncertain. This CDR3 has 12 residues. With 6 bases removed from V and 6 bases from J, the gap between germline ends came to 8 bases. Germline V gene lookup returns CDR1 MDHEN and CDR2 SYDVKM.

The chain combines TRBV5-4 with TRBJ1-4; D is unresolved. V lost 4 bases to trimming and J lost 0 bases, with 10 bases between them. CDR1 and CDR2 from the germline V gene are SGHNT and YYREEE (reference sequence). The CDR3 is 15 residues long. CDR3 amino acids: CASSQDGTTNEKLFF. The CDR3 DNA reads as TGTGCCAGCAGCCAAGACGGAACAACTAATGAAAAACTGTTTTTT.

The V gene is TRBV7-9, the J gene TRBJ1-3; 8 bases agree with TRBD1. This CDR3 has 16 amino acids. With V trimmed by 5 bases and J by 4 bases, 10 bases remained unmatched. CDR1 is SEHNR and CDR2 is FQNEAQ in the germline V gene (reference sequence). The CDR3 region is CASSQGQVVLGNTIYF. The CDR3 coding sequence is TGTGCCAGCAGCCAGGGACAGGTGGTGCTGGGAAACACCATATATTTT.